This T cell receptor beta chain comes out of a study of T cell repertoires in cytomegalovirus infection. Study information: Well-studied HLA-B-restricted CMV epitopes were used in the study alongside recently identified HLA-C-restricted ones. Public TCR beta signatures were indicative of both CMV infection and a matching HLA type.

TCRdb itself ran the reads through MiXCR, one entry per CDR3 protein. The sample consists of 600,000 to 700,000 distinct CDR3 sequences, 33% of them appearing once. Per germline, CDR1 GTSNPN and CDR2 SVGIG (reference sequence). The CDR3 spans 13 residues. Trimming took off 1 base at V and 5 bases at J, with 9 bases between the two ends. Study observations and caveats: The cumulative frequency of public TCR beta families identified carriers of CMV plus the relevant HLA. HLA-C-restricted TCR beta clonotypes specific for CMV led the ex vivo response.

Worth noting for this clonotype: Its antigen remains unknown.

This sequence was found in a human donor in good health (CMV status not recorded). Some clones in this sample may be carry-over from other donors' samples. The specimen was cultured PBMCs, collected from culture after CMV antigen stimulation. The genes are TRBV30 and TRBJ2-1; D not certain. The CDR3 nucleotides are TGTGCCTGGAGTGCCGACTTCGACAATGAGCAGTTCTTC. Residues: CAWSADFDNEQFF. Using reference TRBV30 and TRBJ2-1 for the parts outside the CDR3, the full variable domain is SQTIHQWPATLVQPVGSPLSLECTVEGTSNPNLYWYRQAAGRGLQLLFYSVGIGQISSEVPQNLSASRPQDRQFILSSKKLLLSDSGFYLCAWSADFDNEQFFGPGTRLTVL.